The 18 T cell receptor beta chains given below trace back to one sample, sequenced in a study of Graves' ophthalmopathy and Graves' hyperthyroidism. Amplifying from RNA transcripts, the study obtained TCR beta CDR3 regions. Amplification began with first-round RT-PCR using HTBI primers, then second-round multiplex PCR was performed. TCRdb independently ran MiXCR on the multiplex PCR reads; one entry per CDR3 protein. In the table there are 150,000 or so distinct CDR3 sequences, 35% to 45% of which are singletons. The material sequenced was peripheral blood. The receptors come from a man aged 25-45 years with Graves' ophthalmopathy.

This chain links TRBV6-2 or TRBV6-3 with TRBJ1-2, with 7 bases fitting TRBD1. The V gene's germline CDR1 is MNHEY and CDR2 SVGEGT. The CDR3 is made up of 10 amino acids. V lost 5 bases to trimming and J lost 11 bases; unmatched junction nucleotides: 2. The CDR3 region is CASSDREYTF. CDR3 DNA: TGTGCCAGCAGTGACAGGGAGTACACCTTC.

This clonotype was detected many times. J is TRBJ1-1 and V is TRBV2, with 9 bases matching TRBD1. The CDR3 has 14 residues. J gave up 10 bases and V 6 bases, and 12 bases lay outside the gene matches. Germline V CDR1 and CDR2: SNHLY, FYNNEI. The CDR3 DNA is TGTGCCAGCAGGAGCTTCGGGACAGGGTTTTCAGCTTTCTTT. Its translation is CASRSFGTGFSAFF.

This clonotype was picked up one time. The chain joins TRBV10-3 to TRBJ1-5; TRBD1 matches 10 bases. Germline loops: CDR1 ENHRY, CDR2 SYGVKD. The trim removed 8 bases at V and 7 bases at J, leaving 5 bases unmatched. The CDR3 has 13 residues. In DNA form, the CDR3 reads TGTGCCATCGGAGGACAGGGGGGACAGCCCCAGCATTTT. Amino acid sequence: CAIGGQGGQPQHF.

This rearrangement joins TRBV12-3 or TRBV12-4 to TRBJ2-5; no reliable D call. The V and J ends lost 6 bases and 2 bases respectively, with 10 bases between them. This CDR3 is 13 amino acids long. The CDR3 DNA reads TGTGCCAGCAGCCACCATGGACAAGAGACCCAGTACTTC. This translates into CASSHHGQETQYF.

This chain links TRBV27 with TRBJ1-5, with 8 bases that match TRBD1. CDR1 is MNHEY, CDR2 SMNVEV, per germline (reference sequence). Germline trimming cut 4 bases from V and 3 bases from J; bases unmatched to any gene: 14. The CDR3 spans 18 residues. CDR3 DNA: TGTGCCAGCAGTTCCTTATCTGACAGGGGCGCTACCAATCAGCCCCAGCATTTT. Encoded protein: CASSSLSDRGATNQPQHF.

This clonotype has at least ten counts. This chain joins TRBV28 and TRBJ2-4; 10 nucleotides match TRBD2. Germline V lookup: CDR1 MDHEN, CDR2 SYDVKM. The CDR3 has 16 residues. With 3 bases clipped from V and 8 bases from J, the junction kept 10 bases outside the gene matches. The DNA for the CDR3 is TGTGCCAGCAGTTTGTTGGTCCCTAGCGGGAGTGACATTCAGTACTTC. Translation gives CASSLLVPSGSDIQYF.

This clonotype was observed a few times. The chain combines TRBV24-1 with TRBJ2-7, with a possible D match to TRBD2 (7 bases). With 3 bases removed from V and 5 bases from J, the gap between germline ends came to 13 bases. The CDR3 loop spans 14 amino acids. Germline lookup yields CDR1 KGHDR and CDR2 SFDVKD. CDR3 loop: CATSDGGGADEQYF. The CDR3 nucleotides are TGTGCCACCAGTGATGGGGGGGGCGCGGACGAGCAGTACTTC.

The CDR3 spells CASGLVETLNEQYF. The CDR3 bases are TGTGCTAGTGGTTTGGTGGAGACCCTCAACGAGCAGTACTTC. The chain recombines TRBV12-5 with TRBJ2-7, with D unclear. The CDR3 is made up of 14 amino acids. With 0 bases removed from V and 5 bases from J, the gap between germline ends came to 11 bases. The germline V gene has CDR1 LGHNT and CDR2 FRNRAP.

The CDR3 nucleotides are TGTGCCAGCAGCTTAGGGCGGAAGGTCTACGAGCAGTACTTC. Its protein is CASSLGRKVYEQYF. The gene calls are TRBV13 and TRBJ2-7; D gene ambiguous. Germline V gene lookup returns CDR1 PRHDT and CDR2 FYEKMQ (reference sequence). The CDR3 is 14 residues long. V shed 0 bases and J shed 3 bases, with 9 bases lying between them.

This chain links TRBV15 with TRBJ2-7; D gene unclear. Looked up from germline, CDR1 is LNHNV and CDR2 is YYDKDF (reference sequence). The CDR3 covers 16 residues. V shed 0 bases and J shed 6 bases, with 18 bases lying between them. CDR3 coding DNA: TGTGCCACCAGCAGAGATACTATCTCCTCCGTCGCCGAGCAGTACTTC. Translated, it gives CATSRDTISSVAEQYF.

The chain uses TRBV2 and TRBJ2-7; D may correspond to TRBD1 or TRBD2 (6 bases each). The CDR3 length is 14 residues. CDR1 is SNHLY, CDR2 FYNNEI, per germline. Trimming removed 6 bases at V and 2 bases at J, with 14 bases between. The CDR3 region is CASRGPEGAYEQYF. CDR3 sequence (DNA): TGTGCCAGCAGGGGCCCGGAGGGGGCCTACGAGCAGTACTTC.

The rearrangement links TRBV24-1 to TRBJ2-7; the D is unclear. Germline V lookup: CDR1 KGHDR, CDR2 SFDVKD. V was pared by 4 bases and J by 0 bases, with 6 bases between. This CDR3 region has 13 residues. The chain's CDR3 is CATSDPSSYEQYF. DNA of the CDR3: TGTGCCACCAGTGACCCTAGCTCCTACGAGCAGTACTTC.

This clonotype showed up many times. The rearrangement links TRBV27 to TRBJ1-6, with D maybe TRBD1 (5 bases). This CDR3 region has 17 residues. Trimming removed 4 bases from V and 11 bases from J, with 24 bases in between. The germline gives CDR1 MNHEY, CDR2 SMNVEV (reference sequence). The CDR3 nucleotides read TGTGCCAGCAGTTCCCCCACCCGGATAGGGGTTTCTGCACCCCTCCACTTT. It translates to CASSSPTRIGVSAPLHF.

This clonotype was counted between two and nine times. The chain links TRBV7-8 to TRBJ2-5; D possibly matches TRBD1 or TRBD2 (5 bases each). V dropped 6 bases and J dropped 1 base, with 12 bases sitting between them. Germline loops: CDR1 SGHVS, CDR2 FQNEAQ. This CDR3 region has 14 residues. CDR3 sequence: CASRTTRGQETQYF. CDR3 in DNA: TGTGCCAGCAGAACCACTAGGGGCCAAGAGACCCAGTACTTC.

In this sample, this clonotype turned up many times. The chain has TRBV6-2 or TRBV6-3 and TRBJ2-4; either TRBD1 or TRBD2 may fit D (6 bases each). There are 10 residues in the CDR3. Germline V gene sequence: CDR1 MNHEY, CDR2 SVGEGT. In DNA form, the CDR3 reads TGTGGCAGTCGGGGGCGCGATTGGTACTTC. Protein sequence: CGSRGRDWYF.

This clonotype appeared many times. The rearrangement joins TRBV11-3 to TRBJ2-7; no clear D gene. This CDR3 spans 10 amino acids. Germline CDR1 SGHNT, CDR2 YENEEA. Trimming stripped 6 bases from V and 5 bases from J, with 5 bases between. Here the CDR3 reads CASRTNEQYF. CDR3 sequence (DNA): TGTGCCAGCAGGACGAACGAGCAGTACTTC.

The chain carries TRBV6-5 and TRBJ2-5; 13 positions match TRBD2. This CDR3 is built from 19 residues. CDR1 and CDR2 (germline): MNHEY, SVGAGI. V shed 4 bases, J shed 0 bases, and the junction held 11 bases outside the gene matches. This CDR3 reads CASSSERRLAGGHQETQYF. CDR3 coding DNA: TGTGCCAGCAGTTCCGAGAGAAGACTAGCGGGGGGCCACCAAGAGACCCAGTACTTC.

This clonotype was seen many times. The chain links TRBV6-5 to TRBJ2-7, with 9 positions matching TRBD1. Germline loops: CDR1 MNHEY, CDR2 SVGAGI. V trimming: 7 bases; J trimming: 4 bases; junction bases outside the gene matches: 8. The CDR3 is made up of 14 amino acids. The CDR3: CASIKTGGAYEQYF. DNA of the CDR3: TGTGCCAGCATTAAAACAGGGGGCGCGTACGAGCAGTACTTC.